Following are 15 T cell receptor beta chains from one sample sequenced in a study of human T cells and chemical hapten exposure. As to time point: patch test 1, 2 weeks after DPC sensitization. Documented treatment: therapeutic diphenylcyclopropenone sensitization with weekly scalp DPC. MiXCR, run by TCRdb on the RACE reads, gives a single entry per CDR3 protein. The sample includes 340,000 or so distinct CDR3 sequences, 6% to 8.5% of them seen just once. The sequences come from whole blood, collected in connection with sensitization to the hapten diphenylcyclopropenone (DPC). These TCRs come from a woman under 30 with alopecia areata. Some clones in this sample may be carry-over from other donors' samples.

This clonotype appeared a few times. The genes are TRBV7-9 and TRBJ1-3; D remains unclear. V dropped 4 bases and J dropped 0 bases, with 13 bases sitting between them. Germline-derived CDR1 and CDR2 are SEHNR and FQNEAQ (reference sequence). The CDR3 is 16 residues long. The CDR3, as DNA: TGTGCCAGCAGCTCGTATGTTGAGAGCTCTGGAAACACCATATATTTT. Translating gives CASSSYVESSGNTIYF.

This clonotype was found many times. The chain is built from TRBV7-9 and TRBJ2-7; 10 nucleotides align to TRBD1. Germline V CDR1 and CDR2: SEHNR, FQNEAQ (reference sequence). Losses at the gene ends were 5 bases for V and 3 bases for J; bases not matched to a gene: 4. The CDR3 is 14 residues long. The CDR3 region has the DNA TGTGCCAGCAGCCGGACAGGGGGTATCTACGAGCAGTACTTC. This sequence encodes CASSRTGGIYEQYF.

Many counts were recorded for this clonotype. V gene TRBV7-9 combines with J gene TRBJ1-1, with 8 bases identical to TRBD1. Losses at the gene ends were 3 bases for V and 1 base for J; bases not matched to a gene: 4. This CDR3 has 15 amino acids. CDR1 SEHNR and CDR2 FQNEAQ come from the germline V gene (reference sequence). CDR3 in amino acids: CASSFEGTGNTEAFF. The DNA of the CDR3 is TGTGCCAGCAGCTTTGAAGGGACAGGGAACACTGAAGCTTTCTTT.

This clonotype was recorded many times. The rearrangement links TRBV27 to TRBJ1-6, with D possibly being TRBD1 (6 bases). Germline-derived CDR1 and CDR2 are MNHEY and SMNVEV (reference sequence). V was cut by 6 bases and J by 9 bases, with 15 bases left in between. This CDR3 comprises 14 residues. The CDR3 bases are TGTGCCAGCAGGGAGGGGCAGGGGCTTTCACCCCTCCACTTT. Its translation is CASREGQGLSPLHF.

This clonotype was counted only a few times. This chain connects TRBV5-4 to TRBJ2-7; 8 bases align to TRBD2. This CDR3 spans 14 amino acids. Per the germline V gene, CDR1 is SGHNT and CDR2 is YYREEE (reference sequence). V dropped 4 bases and J dropped 3; count of bases not matched to a gene: 6. For the CDR3, the DNA is TGTGCCAGCAGCCCGGCGGGGGGCCGCTACGAGCAGTACTTC. This translates into CASSPAGGRYEQYF.

The chain recombines TRBV3-1 with TRBJ1-1, with D hard to call. The CDR3 extends over 16 amino acids. In germline, CDR1 is LGHDT, CDR2 YNNKEL (reference sequence). V lost 2 bases to trimming and J lost 1 base, with 14 bases between them. The CDR3 loop is CASSQRTGGRNTEAFF. DNA of the CDR3: TGTGCCAGCAGCCAACGTACGGGAGGCCGGAACACTGAAGCTTTCTTT.

The chain joins TRBV25-1 to TRBJ2-1; the D call may be TRBD1 or TRBD2 (5 bases each). The CDR3 is 16 amino acids. From germline, CDR1 is MGHDK and CDR2 SYGVNS. V dropped 2 bases and J dropped 4 bases, with 15 bases sitting between them. CDR3 sequence (DNA): TGTGCCAGCAGTGAAGGTCACGGGGCCCTTTACAATGAGCAGTTCTTC. Its protein is CASSEGHGALYNEQFF.

This clonotype occurred many times. This chain joins TRBV6-5 and TRBJ2-3, with 8 bases fitting TRBD2. The CDR3 has 16 amino acids. V lost 2 bases and J lost 4; bases outside the gene matches: 8. Germline V lookup: CDR1 MNHEY, CDR2 SVGAGI. The CDR3 nucleotides are TGTGCCAGCAGTTACGGGGCGGGGGGCCTCTCAGATACGCAGTATTTT. This sequence encodes CASSYGAGGLSDTQYF.

The CDR3 sequence: CASRGRGTDTQYF. CDR3 nucleotide sequence: TGTGCCAGCAGGGGGCGGGGCACAGATACGCAGTATTTT. The chain carries TRBV28 and TRBJ2-3; either TRBD1 or TRBD2 may fit D (5 bases each). Germline V gene sequence: CDR1 MDHEN, CDR2 SYDVKM. This CDR3 region has 13 residues. With 6 bases removed from V and 1 base from J, the gap between germline ends came to 8 bases.

This clonotype was counted ten times or more. The V and J genes are TRBV5-5 and TRBJ1-5; 9 positions agree with TRBD1. The ends lost 2 bases at V and 3 bases at J; junction bases unmatched: 3. Germline V gene lookup returns CDR1 SGHKS and CDR2 YYEKEE (reference sequence). This CDR3 contains 15 residues. CDR3: CASSFRTGDNQPQHF. As DNA, the CDR3 is TGTGCCAGCAGCTTCCGGACAGGGGACAATCAGCCCCAGCATTTT.

This clonotype was counted a few times. This chain uses TRBV3-1 with TRBJ1-5; D possibly corresponds to TRBD1 (5 bases). This CDR3 spans 14 amino acids. The germline CDR1 and CDR2 sequences are LGHDT and YNNKEL (reference sequence). V shed 5 bases and J shed 4 bases, with 12 bases lying between them. This CDR3 is CASSYTGLNQPQHF. CDR3 DNA: TGTGCCAGCAGCTACACAGGTTTAAATCAGCCCCAGCATTTT. Full variable domain (missing parts from reference TRBV3-1 and TRBJ1-5): DTAVSQTPKYLVTQMGNDKSIKCEQNLGHDTMYWYKQDSKKFLKIMFSYNNKELIINETVPNRFSPKSPDKAHLNLHINSLELGDSAVYFCASSYTGLNQPQHFGDGTRLSIL.

Many counts were recorded for this clonotype. The chain has TRBV15 and TRBJ2-2, with 9 bases fitting TRBD2. Germline V gene data show CDR1 as LNHNV and CDR2 as YYDKDF (reference sequence). Trimming took 3 bases from V and 3 from J; bases not matched to a gene: 2. The CDR3 is 15 amino acids. The CDR3 DNA reads TGTGCCACCAGCAGGCGGGGGGGCGACACCGGGGAGCTGTTTTTT. This codes for CATSRRGGDTGELFF.

The sample holds a few counts of this clonotype. The J gene is TRBJ1-5, the V gene TRBV5-1; D is ambiguous. The CDR3 runs 13 residues. The germline gives CDR1 SGHRS, CDR2 YFSETQ. Trimming removed 5 bases at V and 7 bases at J, with 13 bases between. CDR3 amino acids: CASRISFDQPQHF. The CDR3 DNA reads as TGCGCCAGCAGAATCTCATTCGACCAGCCCCAGCATTTT.

This clonotype has only a few counts. V and J are TRBV6-1 and TRBJ1-1; 9 bases are shared with TRBD1. The CDR3 is made up of 16 amino acids. The germline V gene encodes CDR1 MNHNS and CDR2 SASEGT. J gave up 0 bases and V 7 bases, and 9 bases lay outside the gene matches. The CDR3 spells CASTVTGGSLNTEAFF. The CDR3 DNA sequence: TGTGCCAGCACTGTAACAGGGGGCTCCTTGAACACTGAAGCTTTCTTT.

In its sample, this clonotype was seen many times. This chain connects TRBV9 to TRBJ1-2; no clear D gene. With 3 bases removed from V and 4 bases from J, the gap between germline ends came to 10 bases. The CDR3 length is 13 residues. Germline V lookup: CDR1 SGDLS, CDR2 YYNGEE. The CDR3 bases are TGTGCCAGCAGCGCAGACGGAACCTATGGCTACACCTTC. This gives the protein CASSADGTYGYTF.